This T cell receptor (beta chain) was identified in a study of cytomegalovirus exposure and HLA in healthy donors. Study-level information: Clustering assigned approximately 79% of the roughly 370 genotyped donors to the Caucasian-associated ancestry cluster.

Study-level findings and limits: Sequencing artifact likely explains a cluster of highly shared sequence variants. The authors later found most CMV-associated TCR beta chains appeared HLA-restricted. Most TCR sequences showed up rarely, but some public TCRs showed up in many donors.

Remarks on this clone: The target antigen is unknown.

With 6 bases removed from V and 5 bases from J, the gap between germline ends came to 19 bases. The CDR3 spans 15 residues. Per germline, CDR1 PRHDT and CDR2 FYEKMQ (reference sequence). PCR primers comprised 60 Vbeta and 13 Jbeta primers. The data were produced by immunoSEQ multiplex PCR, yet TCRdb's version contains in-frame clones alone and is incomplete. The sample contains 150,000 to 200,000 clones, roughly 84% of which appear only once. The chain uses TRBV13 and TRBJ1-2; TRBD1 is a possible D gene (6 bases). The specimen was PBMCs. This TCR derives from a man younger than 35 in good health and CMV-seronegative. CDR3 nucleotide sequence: TGTGCCAGCAGTACGCGGGAGGGTAGGGGGTATGGCTACACCTTC. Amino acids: CASSTREGRGYGYTF.